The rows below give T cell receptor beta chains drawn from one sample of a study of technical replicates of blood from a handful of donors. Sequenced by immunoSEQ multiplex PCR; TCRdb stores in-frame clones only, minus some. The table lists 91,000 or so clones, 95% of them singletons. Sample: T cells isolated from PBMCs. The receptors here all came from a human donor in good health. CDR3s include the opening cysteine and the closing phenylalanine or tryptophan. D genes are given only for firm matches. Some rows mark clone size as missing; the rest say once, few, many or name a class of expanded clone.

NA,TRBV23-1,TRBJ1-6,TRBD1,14,TGCGCCAGCAGTCCGGGGACAGGGGGCTTGACCCTCCACTTT,CASSPGTGGLTLHF
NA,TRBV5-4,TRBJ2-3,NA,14,TGTGCCAGCAGCTTGGGACAGTTCACAGATACGCAGTATTTT,CASSLGQFTDTQYF
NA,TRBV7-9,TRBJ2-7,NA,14,TGTGCCAGCAGCTTGTTAGGGGATGATTACGAGCAGTACTTC,CASSLLGDDYEQYF
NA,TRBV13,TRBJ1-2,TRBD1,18,TGTGCCAGCAGCTTAGCCCTCCACAGGGGGCCATTAAACTATGGCTACACCTTC,CASSLALHRGPLNYGYTF
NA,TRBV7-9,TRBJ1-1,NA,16,TGTGCCAGCAGCCCCCGGGACTTGAGGACGAACACTGAAGCTTTCTTT,CASSPRDLRTNTEAFF
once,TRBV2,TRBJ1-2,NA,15,TGTGCCAGCAGTGAAGTCCTCGGGGGAAACTATGGCTACACCTTC,CASSEVLGGNYGYTF
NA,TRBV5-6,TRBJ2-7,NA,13,TGTGCCACCTCGATGGGGGCGTCCTACGAGCAGTACTTC,CATSMGASYEQYF
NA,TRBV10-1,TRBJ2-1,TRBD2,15,TGCGCCAGCAGTCCAGCGGGAGGTCCGTACAATGAGCAGTTCTTC,CASSPAGGPYNEQFF
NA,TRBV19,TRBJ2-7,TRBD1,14,TGTGCCAGTAACAGGCCGGGACAGGACTACGAGCAGTACTTC,CASNRPGQDYEQYF
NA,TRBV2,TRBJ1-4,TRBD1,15,TGTGCCAGCAGTCTAGCCAGGGGGCTTAATGAAAAACTGTTTTTT,CASSLARGLNEKLFF
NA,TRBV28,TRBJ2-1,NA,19,TGTGCCAGCAGTTCACCCGCACCCATGGGGGGTAGCTCCTACAATGAGCAGTTCTTC,CASSSPAPMGGSSYNEQFF
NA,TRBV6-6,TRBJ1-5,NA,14,TGTGCCAGCCTGGGGGGGGATGGACGCCAGCCCCAGCATTTT,CASLGGDGRQPQHF
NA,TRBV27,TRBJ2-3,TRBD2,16,TGTGCCAGCAGTTTATATCCGGGGGGGAGCGAAGATACGCAGTATTTT,CASSLYPGGSEDTQYF
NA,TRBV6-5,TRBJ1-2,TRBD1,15,TGTGCCAGCAGTTACAACTTCGGAGGGGGCGATGGCTACACCTTC,CASSYNFGGGDGYTF
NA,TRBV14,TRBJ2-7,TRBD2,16,TGTGCCAGCAGCCACTCGGCGGGAGTCAACGCCTACGAGCAGTACTTC,CASSHSAGVNAYEQYF
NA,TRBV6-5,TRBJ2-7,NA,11,TGTGCCAGCAGTGAATTTTGGCTGTCGTACTTC,CASSEFWLSYF
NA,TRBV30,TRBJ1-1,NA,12,TGTGCCTGGAGTGTATCGCTATCCAAAGCTTTCTTT,CAWSVSLSKAFF
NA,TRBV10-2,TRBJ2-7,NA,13,TGCGCCAGCAGTGAGTCTGACAGCTACGAGCAGTACTTC,CASSESDSYEQYF
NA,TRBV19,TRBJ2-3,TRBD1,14,TGTGCCAGTAGCATAACAGGGGGCACAGATACGCAGTATTTT,CASSITGGTDTQYF
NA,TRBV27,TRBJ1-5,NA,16,TGTGCCAGCAGTACTTTACAGGGTTATAGCAATCAGCCCCAGCATTTT,CASSTLQGYSNQPQHF
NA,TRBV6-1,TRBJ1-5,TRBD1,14,TGTGCCAGTACAGGGGTCGGAAGCAATCAGCCCCAGCATTTT,CASTGVGSNQPQHF
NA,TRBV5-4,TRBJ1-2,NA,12,TGTGCCAGCAGCTTGCAAGAGGCAGGGGACACCTTC,CASSLQEAGDTF
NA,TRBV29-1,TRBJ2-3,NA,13,TGCAGCGTTGCGTCTCGACTCACAGATACGCAGTATTTT,CSVASRLTDTQYF
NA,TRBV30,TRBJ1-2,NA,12,TGTGCCTGGAGTGTTAATAACTATGGCTACACCTTC,CAWSVNNYGYTF
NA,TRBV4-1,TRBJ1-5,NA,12,TGCGCCAGCAGCCAAGGCGGTGGACCCCAGCATTTT,CASSQGGGPQHF
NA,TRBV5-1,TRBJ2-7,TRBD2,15,TGCGCCAGCAGCTTGGTCGGCGGGAGCTCCTACGAGCAGTACTTC,CASSLVGGSSYEQYF
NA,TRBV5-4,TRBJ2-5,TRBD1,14,TGTGCCAGCAGCCCGAGGGGGCACCAAGAGACCCAGTACTTC,CASSPRGHQETQYF
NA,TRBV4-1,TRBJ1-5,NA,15,TGCGCCAGTGGAACGGGGGGGGGATTCAATCAGCCCCAGCATTTT,CASGTGGGFNQPQHF
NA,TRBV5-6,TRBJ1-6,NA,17,TGTGCCAGCAGCTTGACGGAGGGGAGCTCCTATAATTCACCCCTCCACTTT,CASSLTEGSSYNSPLHF
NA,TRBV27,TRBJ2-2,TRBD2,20,TGTGCCAGCAGTTTTACGGGGACTAGCGGGTGGGTCGCGAACACCGGGGAGCTGTTTTTT,CASSFTGTSGWVANTGELFF
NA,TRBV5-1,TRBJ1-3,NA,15,TGCGCCAGCAGCGCGACCCTGAGGGATGGAAACACCATATATTTT,CASSATLRDGNTIYF
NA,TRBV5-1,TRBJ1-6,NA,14,TGCGCCAGCAGCAAAGACAGTTATAATTCACCCCTCCACTTT,CASSKDSYNSPLHF
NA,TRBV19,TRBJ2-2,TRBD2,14,TGTGCCAGTAGTTGGGGGGGAAACACCGGGGAGCTGTTTTTT,CASSWGGNTGELFF
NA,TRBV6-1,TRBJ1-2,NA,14,TGTGCCAGCAGTGAAGCGGAGTCTAACTATGGCTACACCTTC,CASSEAESNYGYTF
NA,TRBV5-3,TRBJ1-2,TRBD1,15,TGTGCCAGAAGCTACTCCGGGACAGGGCCCCATGGCTACACCTTC,CARSYSGTGPHGYTF
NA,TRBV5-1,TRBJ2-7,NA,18,TGCGCCAGCAGCTTGGCTGGGGGACAGATGGGACTGGCCTACGAGCAGTACTTC,CASSLAGGQMGLAYEQYF
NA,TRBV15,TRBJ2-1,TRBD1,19,TGTGCCACTGAAAGTTGGCGAACAGGGGGCTTTTACTCCTACAATGAGCAGTTCTTC,CATESWRTGGFYSYNEQFF
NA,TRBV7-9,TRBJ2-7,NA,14,TGTGCCAGCAGCTTAGGGACAAGCTCCTACGAGCAGTACTTC,CASSLGTSSYEQYF
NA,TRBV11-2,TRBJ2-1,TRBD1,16,TGTGCCAGCAGCTCCCTGGCCGGGACAGGAACCAGGGGGCAGTTCTTC,CASSSLAGTGTRGQFF
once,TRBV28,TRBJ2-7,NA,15,TGTGCCAGCAGTTCCTCGAGCCCCCGGCGGGCCTCTCATTACTTC,CASSSSSPRRASHYF
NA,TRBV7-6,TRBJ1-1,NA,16,TGTGCCAGCAGCTTAGGGCAGGGGCCGATAAACACTGAAGCTTTCTTT,CASSLGQGPINTEAFF